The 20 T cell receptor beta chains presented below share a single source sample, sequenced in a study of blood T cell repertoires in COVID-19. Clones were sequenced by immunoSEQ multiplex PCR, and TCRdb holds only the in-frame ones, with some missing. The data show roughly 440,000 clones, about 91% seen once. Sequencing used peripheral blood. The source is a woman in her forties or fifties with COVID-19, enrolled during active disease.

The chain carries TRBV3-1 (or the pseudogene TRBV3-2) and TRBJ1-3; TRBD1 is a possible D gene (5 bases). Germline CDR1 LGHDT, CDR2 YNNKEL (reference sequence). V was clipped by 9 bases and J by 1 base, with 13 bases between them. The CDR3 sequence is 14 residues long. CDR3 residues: CASGRGTSGNTIYF. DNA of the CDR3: TGTGCCAGTGGACGGGGGACGTCTGGAAACACCATATATTTT.

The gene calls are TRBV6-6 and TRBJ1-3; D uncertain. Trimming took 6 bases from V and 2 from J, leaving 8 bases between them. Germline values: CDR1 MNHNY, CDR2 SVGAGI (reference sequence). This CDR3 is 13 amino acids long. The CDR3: CASRFHTGNTIYF. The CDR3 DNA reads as TGTGCCAGCAGGTTCCACACTGGAAACACCATATATTTT.

CDR3 in DNA: TGTGCCAGCACCCTACAGGGGCGGGCCACCGGGGAGCTGTTTTTT. As protein: CASTLQGRATGELFF. V gene TRBV3-1 (or the pseudogene TRBV3-2) combines with J gene TRBJ2-2; 7 nucleotides match TRBD1. This CDR3 region has 15 residues. In germline, CDR1 is LGHDT, CDR2 YNNKEL (reference sequence). V lost 7 bases and J lost 4; bases outside the gene matches: 9.

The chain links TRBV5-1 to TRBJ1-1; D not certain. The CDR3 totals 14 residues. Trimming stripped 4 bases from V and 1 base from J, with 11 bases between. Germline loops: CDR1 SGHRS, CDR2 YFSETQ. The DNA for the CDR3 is TGCGCCAGCAGCCTAAGCTACAGGAACACTGAAGCTTTCTTT. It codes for CASSLSYRNTEAFF.

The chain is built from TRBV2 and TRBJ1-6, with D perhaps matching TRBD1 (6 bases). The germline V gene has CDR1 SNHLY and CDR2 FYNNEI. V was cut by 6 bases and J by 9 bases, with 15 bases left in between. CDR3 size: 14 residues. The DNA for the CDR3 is TGTGCCAGCAGCCGACAGGTGCTCGGTTCACCCCTCCACTTT. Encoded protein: CASSRQVLGSPLHF. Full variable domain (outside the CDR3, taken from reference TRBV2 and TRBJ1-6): EPEVTQTPSHQVTQMGQEVILRCVPISNHLYFYWYRQILGQKVEFLVSFYNNEISEKSEIFDDQFSVERPDGSNFTLKIRSTKLEDSAMYFCASSRQVLGSPLHFGNGTRLTVT.

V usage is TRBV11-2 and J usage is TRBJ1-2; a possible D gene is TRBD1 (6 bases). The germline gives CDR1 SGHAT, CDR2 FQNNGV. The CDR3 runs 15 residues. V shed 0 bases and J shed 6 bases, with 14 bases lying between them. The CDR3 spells CASSLERITGNGYTF. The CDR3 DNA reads TGTGCCAGCAGCTTAGAGCGGATCACAGGGAATGGCTACACCTTC.

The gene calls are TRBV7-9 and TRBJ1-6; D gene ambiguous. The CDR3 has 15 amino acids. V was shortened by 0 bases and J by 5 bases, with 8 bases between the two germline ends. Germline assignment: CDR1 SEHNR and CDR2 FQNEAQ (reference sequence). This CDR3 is CASSLAALHNSPLHF. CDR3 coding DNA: TGTGCCAGCAGCTTAGCGGCCCTGCATAATTCACCCCTCCACTTT.

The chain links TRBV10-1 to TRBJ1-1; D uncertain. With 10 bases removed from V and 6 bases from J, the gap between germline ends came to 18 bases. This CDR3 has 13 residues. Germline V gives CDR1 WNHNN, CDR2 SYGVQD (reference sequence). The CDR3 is CATSPPGSAEAFF. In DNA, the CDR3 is TGCGCCACCAGCCCCCCGGGGTCGGCTGAAGCTTTCTTT.

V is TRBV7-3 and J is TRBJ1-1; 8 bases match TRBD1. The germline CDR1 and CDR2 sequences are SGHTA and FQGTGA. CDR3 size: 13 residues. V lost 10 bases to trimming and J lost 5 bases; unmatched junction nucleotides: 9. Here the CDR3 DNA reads TGTGCCAACGGGGCAGGGGGCTGGACTGAAGCTTTCTTT. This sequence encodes CANGAGGWTEAFF.

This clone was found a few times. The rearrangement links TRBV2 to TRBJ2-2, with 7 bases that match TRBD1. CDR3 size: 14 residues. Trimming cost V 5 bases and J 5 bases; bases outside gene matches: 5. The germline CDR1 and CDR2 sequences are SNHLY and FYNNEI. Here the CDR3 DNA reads TGTGCCAGCAGTAGGGGGCGCGAAACCGGGGAGCTGTTTTTT. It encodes CASSRGRETGELFF.

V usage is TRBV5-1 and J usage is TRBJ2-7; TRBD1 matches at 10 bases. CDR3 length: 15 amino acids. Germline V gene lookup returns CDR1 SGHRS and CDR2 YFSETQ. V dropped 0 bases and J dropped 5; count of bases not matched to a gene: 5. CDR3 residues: CASSLAGQGPHEQYF. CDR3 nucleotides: TGCGCCAGCAGCTTGGCGGGACAGGGGCCCCACGAGCAGTACTTC.

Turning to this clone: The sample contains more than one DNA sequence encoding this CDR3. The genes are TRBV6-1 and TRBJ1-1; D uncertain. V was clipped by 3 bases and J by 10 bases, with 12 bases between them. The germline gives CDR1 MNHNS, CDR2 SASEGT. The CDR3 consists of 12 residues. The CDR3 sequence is CASSDPRGRAFF. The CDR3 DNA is TGTGCCAGCAGTGACCCTCGGGGTAGAGCTTTCTTT.

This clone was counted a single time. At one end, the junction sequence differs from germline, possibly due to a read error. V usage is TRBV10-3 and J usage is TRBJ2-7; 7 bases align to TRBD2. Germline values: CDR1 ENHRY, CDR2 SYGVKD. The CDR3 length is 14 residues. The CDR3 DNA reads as TGTGCCATCAGTGAGTTGACTAGCTCCCACGAGCAGTACTTC. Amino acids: CAISELTSSHEQYF.

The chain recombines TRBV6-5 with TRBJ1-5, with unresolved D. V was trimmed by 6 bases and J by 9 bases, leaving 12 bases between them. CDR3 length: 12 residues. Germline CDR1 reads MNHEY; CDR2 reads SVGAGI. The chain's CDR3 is CASRSTAGPQHF. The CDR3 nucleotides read TGTGCCAGCAGGAGTACCGCCGGGCCCCAGCATTTT.

The CDR3, as DNA: TGTGCCAGCAGCTTGAGACTAGCAGATACGCAGTATTTT. Its translation: CASSLRLADTQYF. The V and J genes are TRBV11-2 and TRBJ2-3; weak D call: TRBD2 (6 bases). Trimming took off 3 bases at V and 4 bases at J, with 8 bases between the two ends. This CDR3 has 13 amino acids. Germline loops: CDR1 SGHAT, CDR2 FQNNGV.

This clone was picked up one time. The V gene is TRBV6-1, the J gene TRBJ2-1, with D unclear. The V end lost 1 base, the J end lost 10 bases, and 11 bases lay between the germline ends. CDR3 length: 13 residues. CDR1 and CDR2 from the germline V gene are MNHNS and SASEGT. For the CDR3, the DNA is TGTGCCAGCAGTGAAGGTCTGCGAGCCGAGCAGTTCTTC. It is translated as CASSEGLRAEQFF.

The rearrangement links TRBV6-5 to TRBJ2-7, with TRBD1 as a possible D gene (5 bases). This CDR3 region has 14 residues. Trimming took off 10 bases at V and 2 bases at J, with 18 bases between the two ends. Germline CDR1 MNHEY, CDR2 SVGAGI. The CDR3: CANQDSRAPYEQYF. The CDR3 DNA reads TGTGCCAACCAGGATTCCAGGGCCCCCTACGAGCAGTACTTC.

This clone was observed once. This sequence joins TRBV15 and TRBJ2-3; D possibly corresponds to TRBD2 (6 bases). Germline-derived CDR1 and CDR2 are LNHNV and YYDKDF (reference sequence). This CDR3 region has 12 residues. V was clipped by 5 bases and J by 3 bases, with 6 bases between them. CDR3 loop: CATSGGTDTQYF. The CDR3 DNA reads TGTGCCACCAGCGGGGGGACAGATACGCAGTATTTT.

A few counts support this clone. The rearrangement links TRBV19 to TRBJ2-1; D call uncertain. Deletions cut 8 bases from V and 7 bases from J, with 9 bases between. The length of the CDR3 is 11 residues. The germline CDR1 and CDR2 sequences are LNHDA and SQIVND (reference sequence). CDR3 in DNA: TGTGCCAGTTCTCTACGGAATGAGCAGTTCTTC. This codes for CASSLRNEQFF.

The CDR3 DNA reads TGTGCCAGCAGCTTGGGGAGCACCTCCTATGGCTACACCTTC. It codes for CASSLGSTSYGYTF. V usage is TRBV5-4 and J usage is TRBJ1-2; D unresolved. V was cut by 0 bases and J by 4 bases, with 10 bases left in between. CDR1 and CDR2 (germline): SGHNT, YYREEE (reference sequence). The CDR3 spans 14 residues.